These 27 T cell receptor beta chains were sequenced from one sample in a study of spatial heterogeneity in lung cancer. TCRdb reprocessed the 5' RACE reads with MiXCR, giving one entry per CDR3 protein. The sample contains 25,000 to 30,000 distinct CDR3 sequences, 7.1% of which appear only once. The antigens of these receptors remain unknown. Study-level findings and limits: For expanded intratumoral alpha and beta TCRs, counts tracked tumor mutation counts.

The sample's time point: sample taken at primary tumor resection. The sequences come from lung tumor tissue, collected at surgery. The receptors originated from a male donor with early-stage non-small cell lung cancer.

This clonotype was found many times. CDR3 protein: CASSEWVGDQPQHF. In DNA form, the CDR3 reads TGTGCCAGCAGTGAATGGGTCGGGGATCAGCCCCAGCATTTT. The V call is TRBV6-1, the J call TRBJ1-5; D gene ambiguous. From germline, CDR1 is MNHNS and CDR2 SASEGT. The CDR3 loop spans 14 amino acids. Trimming removed 2 bases from V and 5 bases from J, with 10 bases in between.

Ten or more counts support this clonotype. The genes are TRBV28 and TRBJ2-5; maybe TRBD1 (6 bases). The V end lost 5 bases, the J end lost 0 bases, and 10 bases lay between the germline ends. Germline values: CDR1 MDHEN, CDR2 SYDVKM. The CDR3 covers 14 residues. CDR3 in amino acids: CASSMTGDQETQYF. In nucleotides, the CDR3 is TGTGCCAGCAGTATGACAGGAGACCAAGAGACCCAGTACTTC.

The CDR3 region is CASSLDRSPGFEQYF. The CDR3 DNA follows: TGTGCCAGCAGCTTAGACCGGTCCCCGGGGTTCGAGCAGTACTTC. The V and J genes are TRBV7-2 and TRBJ2-7; D might be TRBD2 (5 bases). Per the germline V gene, CDR1 is SGHTA and CDR2 is FQGNSA. The CDR3 runs to 15 residues. V lost 1 base, J lost 6 bases, and 16 bases lay in between.

The chain is built from TRBV5-4 and TRBJ2-6; a possible D gene is TRBD2 (6 bases). Trimming left V 4 bases short and J 2 bases short, with 10 bases between. The CDR3 extends over 15 amino acids. Germline V lookup: CDR1 SGHNT, CDR2 YYREEE (reference sequence). For the CDR3, the DNA is TGTGCCAGCAGCCCCCCGGGGGCTGGGGCCAACGTCCTGACTTTC. Translating gives CASSPPGAGANVLTF. Using reference TRBV5-4 and TRBJ2-6 for the parts outside the CDR3, the full variable domain is ETGVTQSPTHLIKTRGQQVTLRCSSQSGHNTVSWYQQALGQGPQFIFQYYREEENGRGNFPPRFSGLQFPNYSSELNVNALELDDSALYLCASSPPGAGANVLTFGAGSRLTVL.

The chain links TRBV12-3 or TRBV12-4 to TRBJ2-1, with TRBD1 as a possible D gene (5 bases). Trimming removed 3 bases at V and 7 bases at J, with 7 bases between. This CDR3 spans 12 amino acids. The CDR3 is CASSFKGNEQFF. Here the CDR3 DNA reads TGTGCCAGCAGTTTCAAGGGGAATGAGCAGTTCTTC.

This clonotype was counted a few times. The chain uses TRBV27 and TRBJ2-7; TRBD2 agrees at 10 bases. The germline CDR1 and CDR2 sequences are MNHEY and SMNVEV (reference sequence). This CDR3 has 15 residues. The trim removed 5 bases at V and 7 bases at J, leaving 11 bases unmatched. This CDR3 is CASSGLAGASGEQYF. The CDR3 region has the DNA TGTGCCAGCAGTGGCCTAGCGGGGGCCTCTGGGGAGCAGTACTTC.

This clonotype has at least ten counts. The CDR3 DNA reads TGTGCCAGCAGGCCTTTGGAAGTGGGCGGGGAGCTGTTTTTT. Translating gives CASRPLEVGGELFF. V usage is TRBV2 and J usage is TRBJ2-2, with D unclear. The CDR3 contains 14 residues. The ends were cut back, 6 bases at V and 7 bases at J, with 15 bases in the middle. Germline V lookup: CDR1 SNHLY, CDR2 FYNNEI.

This clonotype showed up many times. CDR3 residues: CASSLGTSGSYEQYF. In nucleotides, the CDR3 is TGTGCCAGCAGCTTGGGGACTAGCGGCTCCTACGAGCAGTACTTC. V and J are TRBV5-4 and TRBJ2-7; 10 bases are shared with TRBD2. CDR3 length equals 15 residues. CDR1 and CDR2 (germline): SGHNT, YYREEE (reference sequence). J lost 0 bases, V lost 0 bases, and 0 bases had no gene match.

The sample holds a few counts of this clonotype. The CDR3 loop reads CASSQQDSPTYEQYF. The CDR3 DNA reads TGCGCCAGCAGCCAGCAGGACAGCCCGACCTACGAGCAGTACTTC. The chain couples TRBV4-1 to TRBJ2-7; D is possibly TRBD1 (6 bases). Germline V gene lookup returns CDR1 MGHRA and CDR2 YSYEKL. This CDR3 region has 15 residues. The V end was cut by 3 bases, the J end by 2 bases, with 14 bases between.

This clonotype appeared a few times. The genes are TRBV18 and TRBJ2-6, with D hard to call. CDR3 length: 14 residues. V shed 3 bases and J shed 0 bases, with 3 bases lying between them. Germline values: CDR1 KGHSH, CDR2 LQKENI. DNA for the CDR3: TGTGCCAGCTCACCCAACTCTGGGGCCAACGTCCTGACTTTC. This codes for CASSPNSGANVLTF.

There are a few counts of this clonotype. This sequence joins TRBV7-2 and TRBJ2-5; D gene unclear. Deletions cut 1 base from V and 1 base from J, with 4 bases between. The length of the CDR3 is 13 residues. CDR1 and CDR2 from the germline V gene are SGHTA and FQGNSA. In DNA, the CDR3 is TGTGCCAGCAGCTTAGGGATCCAAGAGACCCAGTACTTC. Its translation: CASSLGIQETQYF.

A remark on this clonotype: A much larger clone lies a single base off, so this may be a read error. The chain links TRBV10-3 to TRBJ2-5; no clear D gene. The CDR3 is 15 amino acids. Germline values: CDR1 ENHRY, CDR2 SYGVKD. As DNA, the CDR3 is TGTGCCATCAGTGAGTCGTATTACGCCCAAGAGACCCAGCACTTC. Translated, it gives CAISESYYAQETQHF.

This clonotype was counted ten times or more. The chain uses TRBV5-1 and TRBJ2-1; 7 bases fit TRBD1. V lost 0 bases, J lost 6 bases, and 3 bases stayed unmatched. This CDR3 region has 14 residues. Germline CDR1 and CDR2: SGHRS and YFSETQ. The CDR3 DNA reads as TGCGCCAGCAGCTTGGACAGGGGCGGCAATGAGCAGTTCTTC. Residues: CASSLDRGGNEQFF.

This clonotype has a count of ten or more. J is TRBJ2-7 and V is TRBV25-1, with 7 bases that match TRBD1. The CDR3 length is 14 residues. V trimming: 1 base; J trimming: 3 bases; junction bases outside the gene matches: 3. CDR1 MGHDK and CDR2 SYGVNS come from the germline V gene. CDR3 coding DNA: TGTGCCAGCAGTGAATCAGGACAGGACTACGAGCAGTACTTC. It translates to CASSESGQDYEQYF.

This clonotype was detected only a few times. The chain couples TRBV10-2 to TRBJ1-2; maybe TRBD1 (5 bases). The CDR3 runs 13 residues. Germline CDR1 is WSHSY and CDR2 is SAAADI. Trimming pared 7 bases from V and 1 base from J, leaving 10 bases between. The CDR3 reads CASTRQSNYGYTF. CDR3 coding DNA: TGCGCCAGCACCCGACAGAGTAACTATGGCTACACCTTC.

CDR3 loop: CASSLEGNHEQYF. The CDR3 DNA reads TGTGCCAGCAGCTTGGAGGGTAACCACGAGCAGTACTTC. The gene calls are TRBV5-4 and TRBJ2-7; D remains ambiguous. Germline-derived CDR1 and CDR2 are SGHNT and YYREEE (reference sequence). The CDR3 is 13 residues long. V was pared by 0 bases and J by 5 bases, with 9 bases between.

This clonotype appeared many times. The chain carries TRBV4-2 and TRBJ1-1; 8 nucleotides match TRBD1. Trimming cost V 3 bases and J 2 bases; bases outside gene matches: 5. This CDR3 is 15 amino acids long. The germline CDR1 and CDR2 sequences are LGHNA and YNFKEQ. CDR3 bases: TGTGCCAGCAGCCAGAGGGACAGGACCAACACTGAAGCTTTCTTT. Its translation is CASSQRDRTNTEAFF.

This chain connects TRBV6-2 or TRBV6-3 to TRBJ1-5, with D maybe TRBD1 (5 bases). This CDR3 has 13 residues. CDR1 and CDR2 (germline): MNHEY, SVGEGT. Trimming removed 8 bases from V and 5 bases from J, with 13 bases in between. CDR3 region: CASAVTEYQPQHF. CDR3 in DNA: TGTGCCAGCGCCGTGACAGAGTATCAGCCCCAGCATTTT.

This clonotype was seen repeatedly, ten times or more. The chain has TRBV3-1 and TRBJ2-1; 8 positions match TRBD1. The junction had 3 bases not matched to a gene; V was cut back by 1 base and J by 7 bases. CDR3 length: 14 residues. The germline V gene encodes CDR1 LGHDT and CDR2 YNNKEL (reference sequence). The CDR3 protein is CASSQGDRGNEQFF. CDR3 nucleotides: TGTGCCAGCAGCCAAGGAGACAGGGGTAATGAGCAGTTCTTC.

This clonotype has just a few counts. The gene calls are TRBV5-1 and TRBJ2-7, with D perhaps given as TRBD1 or TRBD2 (5 bases each). Germline V CDR1 and CDR2: SGHRS, YFSETQ. The CDR3 has 13 amino acids. V lost 4 bases, J lost 4 bases, and 12 bases lay in between. The CDR3 DNA reads as TGCGCCAGCAGCCAGGGACGGAATTACGAGCAGTACTTC. The encoded protein is CASSQGRNYEQYF.

The chain links TRBV28 to TRBJ2-5; the match to TRBD1 covers 7 bases. Germline trimming cut 7 bases from V and 1 base from J; bases unmatched to any gene: 3. Germline lookup yields CDR1 MDHEN and CDR2 SYDVKM. The CDR3 totals 13 residues. The CDR3 DNA is TGTGCCAGCAATGACAGGGCCCAAGAGACCCAGTACTTC. Protein product: CASNDRAQETQYF.

A note on this clonotype: A much larger clone lies one base from this, so it may be a read error. This sequence joins TRBV7-9 and TRBJ2-3; tentative D call: TRBD1 (6 bases). This CDR3 comprises 14 residues. Germline assignment: CDR1 SEHNR and CDR2 FQNEAQ (reference sequence). V dropped 4 bases and J dropped 2 bases, with 10 bases sitting between them. The CDR3 DNA reads as TGTGCCAGCAGCTATGGGACAACCACAGATACGCAGTATTTT. Protein sequence: CASSYGTTTDTQYF.

This clonotype was counted between two and nine times. The V gene is TRBV19, the J gene TRBJ2-4; 7 nucleotides align to TRBD1. Germline CDR1 is LNHDA and CDR2 is SQIVND (reference sequence). Trimming cost V 10 bases and J 0 bases; bases outside gene matches: 6. The CDR3 is made up of 14 amino acids. The CDR3 DNA is TGTGCCACCCGGGACAGCTTAGCCAAAAACATTCAGTACTTC. Translated, it gives CATRDSLAKNIQYF.

This clonotype was seen repeatedly, ten times or more. The rearrangement joins TRBV4-3 to TRBJ2-2; possibly TRBD1 for D (6 bases). The germline V gene has CDR1 LGHNA and CDR2 YSLEER. This CDR3 region has 18 residues. Trimming took 1 base from V and 7 from J, leaving 22 bases between them. This CDR3 reads CASSQVVGGRGFGGELFF. CDR3 coding DNA: TGCGCCAGCAGCCAAGTGGTCGGTGGCAGGGGCTTCGGCGGGGAGCTGTTTTTT.

There are many counts of this clonotype. The chain employs TRBV5-1 and TRBJ2-5; D not resolved. Looked up from germline, CDR1 is SGHRS and CDR2 is YFSETQ. CDR3 length equals 13 residues. Trimming took 1 base from V and 5 from J, leaving 9 bases between them. The CDR3 DNA sequence: TGCGCCAGCAGCTTGCAAGAGAGGGAGACCCAGTACTTC. Protein sequence: CASSLQERETQYF.

In the case of this clonotype: Just one base apart from a much larger clone, this may be a read error. The J gene is TRBJ1-1, the V gene TRBV25-1; no definite D call. Trimming pared 1 base from V and 0 bases from J, leaving 6 bases between. The germline CDR1 and CDR2 sequences are MGHDK and SYGVNS. The CDR3 consists of 14 residues. CDR3 sequence: CASSESVMNTEAFF. CDR3 bases: TGTGCCAGCAGTGAATCGGTTATGAACACTGAAGCTTTCTTT. Drawing the rest from reference TRBV25-1 and TRBJ1-1, the complete variable domain is EADIYQTPRYLVIGTGKKITLECSQTMGHDKMYWYQQDPGMELHLIHYSYGVNSTEKGDLSSESTVSRIRTEHFPLTLESARPSHTSQYLCASSESVMNTEAFFGQGTRLTVV.

This clonotype was detected ten times or more. J is TRBJ1-5 and V is TRBV2, with D tentatively TRBD1 (5 bases). Germline V gene lookup returns CDR1 SNHLY and CDR2 FYNNEI. The CDR3 extends over 13 amino acids. The ends were cut back, 6 bases at V and 5 bases at J, with 11 bases in the middle. CDR3 DNA sequence: TGTGCCAGCAGCACCGGGGCGGATCAGCCCCAGCATTTT. Translated: CASSTGADQPQHF. The whole variable domain, remainder taken from reference TRBV2 and TRBJ1-5, is EPEVTQTPSHQVTQMGQEVILRCVPISNHLYFYWYRQILGQKVEFLVSFYNNEISEKSEIFDDQFSVERPDGSNFTLKIRSTKLEDSAMYFCASSTGADQPQHFGDGTRLSIL.